The 13 T cell receptor beta chains in this list originate from one sample, sequenced in a study of blood T cell repertoires in COVID-19. Clones were read by immunoSEQ multiplex PCR, and TCRdb kept only the in-frame ones, dropping some. The table lists approximately 380,000 clones, about nine tenths of them singletons. Material for sequencing was PBMCs or T cells enriched from blood (not recorded which). Source of these receptors: a woman between 40 and 55 years old who had been exposed to COVID-19.

The V and J genes are TRBV6-5 and TRBJ2-5; D remains unclear. The germline V gene encodes CDR1 MNHEY and CDR2 SVGAGI. Between the trimmed V and J ends, which lost 2 bases and 1 base, there was a span of 5 bases. The CDR3 covers 13 residues. In DNA form, the CDR3 reads TGTGCCAGCAGTTACGAGGCCCAAGAGACCCAGTACTTC. Its protein product is CASSYEAQETQYF.

The V gene is TRBV4-1, the J gene TRBJ2-2; 7 bases match TRBD1. J gave up 6 bases and V 1 base, and 8 bases lay outside the gene matches. Germline-derived CDR1 and CDR2 are MGHRA and YSYEKL. This CDR3 is built from 16 residues. This CDR3 reads CASSQVGQTKAGELFF. In DNA, the CDR3 is TGCGCCAGCAGCCAAGTGGGACAGACCAAGGCCGGGGAGCTGTTTTTT.

V gene TRBV12-3 or TRBV12-4 combines with J gene TRBJ1-5; D is unresolved. With 3 bases removed from V and 0 bases from J, the gap between germline ends came to 3 bases. This CDR3 contains 13 residues. The CDR3 loop is CASSFISNQPQHF. The CDR3 coding sequence is TGTGCCAGCAGTTTTATTAGCAATCAGCCCCAGCATTTT.

J is TRBJ2-7 and V is TRBV19; 8 bases line up with TRBD1. After removal of 9 bases from V and 0 bases from J, the junction contained 4 bases not matched to a gene. The CDR3 runs to 13 residues. In germline, CDR1 is LNHDA, CDR2 SQIVND (reference sequence). For the CDR3, the DNA is TGTGCCAGCGGACAGGGCCTCTCCTACGAGCAGTACTTC. It translates to CASGQGLSYEQYF. Full variable domain (missing parts from reference TRBV19 and TRBJ2-7): DGGITQSPKYLFRKEGQNVTLSCEQNLNHDAMYWYRQDPGQGLRLIYYSQIVNDFQKGDIAEGYSVSREKKESFPLTVTSAQKNPTAFYLCASGQGLSYEQYFGPGTRLTVT.

This chain links TRBV27 with TRBJ1-6, with TRBD1 matching over 9 bases. V gave up 3 bases and J gave up 9 bases; unmatched junction bases: 9. The CDR3 consists of 16 residues. The germline V gene encodes CDR1 MNHEY and CDR2 SMNVEV (reference sequence). The CDR3 DNA sequence: TGTGCCAGCAGTTTCACAGGGGGCGGCTCTGGTTCACCCCTCCACTTT. Translating it yields CASSFTGGGSGSPLHF.

This chain joins TRBV14 and TRBJ2-7; the D gene is possibly TRBD1 (5 bases). Trimming took 3 bases from V and 3 from J, leaving 6 bases between them. CDR1 is SGHDN, CDR2 FVKESK, per germline. This CDR3 is 12 amino acids long. CDR3 region: CASSQDIYEQYF. The DNA for the CDR3 is TGTGCCAGCAGCCAGGACATCTACGAGCAGTACTTC.

This clone has a handful of counts. The chain is built from TRBV6-1 and TRBJ2-1; D perhaps matches TRBD2 (7 bases). Trimming stripped 2 bases from V and 10 bases from J, with 27 bases between. CDR1 MNHNS and CDR2 SASEGT come from the germline V gene. The length of the CDR3 is 18 residues. The CDR3 loop reads CASSERGWLADQLGEQFF. In DNA, the CDR3 is TGTGCCAGCAGTGAAAGGGGGTGGCTAGCGGATCAACTCGGAGAGCAGTTCTTC.

The genes are TRBV15 and TRBJ1-1; no clear D. Germline-derived CDR1 and CDR2 are LNHNV and YYDKDF (reference sequence). The CDR3 runs to 13 residues. The ends were cut back, 1 base at V and 3 bases at J, with 6 bases in the middle. CDR3 loop: CATSRVRDTEAFF. In DNA form, the CDR3 reads TGTGCCACCAGCAGAGTCCGTGACACTGAAGCTTTCTTT.

This clone was counted a single time. The rearrangement joins TRBV2 to TRBJ1-2, with 9 bases lining up with TRBD1. CDR1 is SNHLY, CDR2 FYNNEI, per germline. The trim removed 0 bases at V and 8 bases at J, leaving 7 bases unmatched. The CDR3 contains 15 residues. CDR3 in DNA: TGTGCCAGCAGTGAAGCGAATACAGGGGGCTACGGCTACACCTTC. Its translation is CASSEANTGGYGYTF.

V gene TRBV5-4 combines with J gene TRBJ2-5, with 9 bases matching TRBD2. The CDR3 spans 17 residues. Germline-derived CDR1 and CDR2 are SGHNT and YYREEE (reference sequence). V gave up 0 bases and J gave up 1 base; unmatched junction bases: 7. The CDR3 region is CASSLALLAGVQETQYF. DNA of the CDR3: TGTGCCAGCAGCTTGGCCTTATTAGCGGGGGTCCAAGAGACCCAGTACTTC.

The CDR3 DNA is TGTGCCAGCAGCTCAGCTGGGAGGGCGGGATTTGGCTACACCTTC. Translation: CASSSAGRAGFGYTF. This chain links TRBV5-4 with TRBJ1-2; D is unresolved. Trimming left V 3 bases short and J 7 bases short, with 19 bases between. Germline V gene data show CDR1 as SGHNT and CDR2 as YYREEE (reference sequence). This CDR3 is 15 amino acids long.

The chain joins TRBV19 to TRBJ1-5; D is undetermined. V lost 0 bases, J lost 4 bases, and 16 bases lay in between. The CDR3 is made up of 17 amino acids. Germline V gives CDR1 LNHDA, CDR2 SQIVND (reference sequence). The CDR3 DNA reads TGTGCCAGTAGTATAGACCCCCTCGTGGGCAGAAATCAGCCCCAGCATTTT. Translation: CASSIDPLVGRNQPQHF.

This clone has only a few counts. The rearrangement links TRBV7-9 to TRBJ1-4; D may be TRBD1 (5 bases). Trimming removed 5 bases from V and 8 bases from J, with 18 bases in between. The CDR3 sequence is 15 residues long. Germline loops: CDR1 SEHNR, CDR2 FQNEAQ (reference sequence). The CDR3 spells CASSSPDGQGEKLFF. The CDR3 coding sequence is TGTGCCAGCAGCAGCCCGGACGGCCAGGGAGAAAAACTGTTTTTT.